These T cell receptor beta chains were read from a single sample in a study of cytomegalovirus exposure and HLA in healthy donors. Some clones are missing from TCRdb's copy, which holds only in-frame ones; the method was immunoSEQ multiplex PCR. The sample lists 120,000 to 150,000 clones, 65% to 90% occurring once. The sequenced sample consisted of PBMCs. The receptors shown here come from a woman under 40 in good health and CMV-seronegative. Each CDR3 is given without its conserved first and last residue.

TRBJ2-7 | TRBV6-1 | ASSPGTNYEQY
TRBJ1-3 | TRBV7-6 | ASSGGGNTIY
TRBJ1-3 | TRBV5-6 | ASSRRQGAGNTIY
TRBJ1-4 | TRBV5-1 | ASRMGQGALTNEKLF
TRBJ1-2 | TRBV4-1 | ASSQDPLGSAIYGYT
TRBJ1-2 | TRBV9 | ASRTAGVPYGYT
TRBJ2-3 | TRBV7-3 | ASSSGLAGDFTDTQY
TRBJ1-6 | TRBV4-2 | ASSQDPGQGFSPLH
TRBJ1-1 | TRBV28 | ASSLSTGEAF
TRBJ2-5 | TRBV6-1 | ASSEFRGQETQY
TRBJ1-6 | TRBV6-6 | ASTLTPGLNSPLH
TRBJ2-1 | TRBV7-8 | ASSSHSRDEQF
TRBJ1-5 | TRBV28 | ASSLWIRPKGGPVDQPQH
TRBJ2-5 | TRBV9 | ASSSGGGQQETQY
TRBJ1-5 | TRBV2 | ASSVAKGTGNQPQH
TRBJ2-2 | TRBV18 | ASSPRPGAAGELF
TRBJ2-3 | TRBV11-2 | ASSPRLGWGTDTQY
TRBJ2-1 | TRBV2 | ASSVPDSSSYNEQF
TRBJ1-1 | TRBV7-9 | ASSLFEHTEAF
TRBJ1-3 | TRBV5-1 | ASRSGTGGDGNTIY
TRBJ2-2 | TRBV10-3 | AISYSGSGELF
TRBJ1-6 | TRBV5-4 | ASSFGQGAAYNSPLH
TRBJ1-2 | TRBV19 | ASLRRHDEATNYGYT
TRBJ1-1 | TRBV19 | ASSTQGGTEAF
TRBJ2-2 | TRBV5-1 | ASSDGLAPFTGELF
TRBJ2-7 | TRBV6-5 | ASNSGTNYF
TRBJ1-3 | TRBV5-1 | ASSLQQGENTIY
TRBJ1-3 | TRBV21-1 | ASSTRGDRNTIY
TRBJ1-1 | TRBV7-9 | ASSPQGAEAF
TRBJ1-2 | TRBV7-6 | ASSLGVWGQHTNYGYT
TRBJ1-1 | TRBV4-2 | ASSLLAGNTEAF
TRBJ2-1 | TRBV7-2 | ASSPRWTSGNGDEQF
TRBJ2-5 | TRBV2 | ASSEVSGRWAETQY
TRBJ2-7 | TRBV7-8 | ASSSSIPGQVAYEQY
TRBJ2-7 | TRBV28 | ALQGHSSYEQY
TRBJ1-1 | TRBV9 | ASSPLARDTEAF